The clone carrying this TCR beta chain has more than one count but fewer than ten. What it binds is unknown. UMIs and sample barcodes were carried by the TCR alpha and TCR beta cDNA libraries that 5'RACE produced using constant-segment primers. Each CDR3 protein is one row after TCRdb ran MiXCR on the 5' RACE reads. This sample has some 200,000 distinct CDR3 sequences; about a fifth occur once, and the top ten carry 23%. V dropped 3 bases and J dropped 0 bases, with 10 bases sitting between them. The CDR3 is 15 amino acids. Germline V gene data show CDR1 as SGDLS and CDR2 as YYNGEE. The data stem from a study of T-cell memory formation after mild COVID-19. Findings and caveats of the study: For second-wave clones that peaked at day 37, SARS-CoV-2 specificity went unverified.

This chain connects TRBV9 to TRBJ1-5, with TRBD1 as a possible D gene (5 bases). The sample comprised PBMCs or a T cell subset sorted from them (not recorded which). The TCR originated in an adult woman who had mild COVID-19 (a few samples of this study predate the infection). Cell type and time point are not known. The DNA of the CDR3 is TGTGCCAGCAGCGCGACAGATATTAGCAATCAGCCCCAGCATTTT. Translating gives CASSATDISNQPQHF.